A single sample is the source of the 32 T cell receptor beta chains below, sequenced in a study of shared clonotypes between healthy human individuals. Clones were read by immunoSEQ multiplex PCR, and TCRdb kept only the in-frame ones, dropping some. The top ten hold roughly 1.4% of the sample, which has 950,000 to 1,300,000 clones, roughly 80% seen once. The source material was memory CD4+ T cells sorted from blood. The subset: CD45RA-negative fraction. These receptors were collected from a man younger than 35 in good health.

The chain employs TRBV6-1 and TRBJ1-1, with 8 bases lining up with TRBD1. With 3 bases clipped from V and 4 bases from J, the junction kept 7 bases outside the gene matches. This CDR3 is built from 15 residues. CDR1 and CDR2 from the germline V gene are MNHNS and SASEGT. CDR3 region: CASSERQGRVTEAFF. CDR3 sequence (DNA): TGTGCCAGCAGTGAGAGACAGGGGAGGGTCACTGAAGCTTTCTTT.

This clone showed up just a few times. V usage is TRBV5-6 and J usage is TRBJ1-2, with 8 bases that match TRBD1. The CDR3 extends over 17 amino acids. CDR1 is SGHDT and CDR2 is YYEEEE in the germline V gene. Trimming at V came to 0 bases and at J to 1 base, leaving 8 bases not matched to a gene. CDR3 in amino acids: CASSLEQGAALNYGYTF. CDR3 coding DNA: TGTGCCAGCAGCTTGGAGCAGGGGGCAGCCCTTAACTATGGCTACACCTTC.

The chain employs TRBV11-3 and TRBJ1-5; D is uncertain. Germline CDR1 SGHNT, CDR2 YENEEA. CDR3 length: 16 amino acids. V dropped 1 base and J dropped 0 bases, with 10 bases sitting between them. In DNA, the CDR3 is TGTGCCAGCAGCTTAGTATGGATCTATAGCAATCAGCCCCAGCATTTT. Encoded protein: CASSLVWIYSNQPQHF.

The chain has TRBV5-6 and TRBJ2-7; D ambiguous. CDR1 and CDR2 from the germline V gene are SGHDT and YYEEEE. The CDR3 sequence is 13 residues long. V lost 4 bases and J 1 base, leaving 9 bases between the germline ends. Here the CDR3 reads CASSDQGSYEQYF. The DNA for the CDR3 is TGTGCCAGCAGCGACCAAGGGTCCTACGAGCAGTACTTC.

This clone came up many times. The chain combines TRBV10-3 with TRBJ1-5, with no clear D. Germline V gives CDR1 ENHRY, CDR2 SYGVKD. V gave up 10 bases and J gave up 0 bases, with 7 bases separating them. CDR3 length: 12 amino acids. CDR3 nucleotide sequence: TGTGCCACTTCAAATAGCAATCAGCCCCAGCATTTT. Protein sequence: CATSNSNQPQHF.

Comments on this clone: A much more abundant neighbour one base away suggests this may be a read error. The chain combines TRBV4-1 with TRBJ2-6; 7 nucleotides line up with TRBD1. Per the germline V gene, CDR1 is MGHRA and CDR2 is YSYEKL. This CDR3 comprises 15 residues. The CDR3 spells CTSSQEGQGANVLTF. For the CDR3, the DNA is TGCACCAGCAGCCAAGAGGGACAGGGGGCCAACGTCCTGACTTTC.

The sample holds one count of this clone. The chain combines TRBV10-3 with TRBJ1-1; perhaps TRBD1 as D (5 bases). This CDR3 comprises 13 residues. Trimming cost V 10 bases and J 2 bases, with 14 bases left between them. Germline loops: CDR1 ENHRY, CDR2 SYGVKD. This chain's CDR3 is CATMIQENTEAFF. In DNA form, the CDR3 reads TGTGCCACTATGATACAGGAAAACACTGAAGCTTTCTTT.

The rearrangement joins TRBV7-6 to TRBJ2-5, with D possibly being TRBD2 (6 bases). Germline V gene data show CDR1 as SGHVS and CDR2 as FNYEAQ. V gave up 5 bases and J gave up 3 bases, with 10 bases separating them. This CDR3 has 13 residues. The CDR3 sequence: CASSATGEETQYF. CDR3 in DNA: TGTGCCAGCAGCGCCACGGGAGAAGAGACCCAGTACTTC.

This clone was seen once. The genes are TRBV5-5 and TRBJ1-6; D might be TRBD1 (6 bases). The CDR3 totals 17 residues. V gave up 4 bases and J gave up 0 bases, with 14 bases separating them. Looked up from germline, CDR1 is SGHKS and CDR2 is YYEKEE (reference sequence). This CDR3 is CASSPPGGVSYNSPLHF. CDR3 DNA sequence: TGTGCCAGCAGCCCCCCCGGGGGCGTCTCCTATAATTCACCCCTCCACTTT.

The chain joins TRBV6-1 to TRBJ2-3; 7 bases fit TRBD2. V lost 3 bases to trimming and J lost 1 base; unmatched junction nucleotides: 4. The CDR3 has 15 residues. Germline-derived CDR1 and CDR2 are MNHNS and SASEGT. The CDR3 sequence is CASSDGGRGTDTQYF. As DNA, the CDR3 is TGTGCCAGCAGTGACGGGGGGAGGGGCACAGATACGCAGTATTTT.

The CDR3: CASSRQGTGDYEQYF. Here the CDR3 DNA reads TGTGCCAGCAGCCGCCAGGGGACAGGGGACTACGAGCAGTACTTC. The rearrangement joins TRBV5-5 to TRBJ2-7; the match to TRBD1 covers 10 bases. J lost 3 bases, V lost 4 bases, and 7 bases had no gene match. The CDR3 spans 15 residues. Per germline, CDR1 SGHKS and CDR2 YYEKEE (reference sequence).

V usage is TRBV28 and J usage is TRBJ2-7; D tentatively fits TRBD1 or TRBD2 (5 bases each). Trimming left V 5 bases short and J 9 bases short, with 14 bases between. The CDR3 sequence is 12 residues long. Germline CDR1 MDHEN, CDR2 SYDVKM. The CDR3 DNA sequence: TGTGCCAGCAGTGGGGACCAAGGCGGGCAGTACTTC. Translated: CASSGDQGGQYF.

This chain uses TRBV30 with TRBJ1-2; no definite D call. CDR3 length equals 11 residues. The germline V gene has CDR1 GTSNPN and CDR2 SVGIG (reference sequence). Trimming removed 3 bases from V and 9 bases from J, with 11 bases in between. In nucleotides, the CDR3 is TGTGCCTGGAGGGGAGAACTGAGCTACACCTTC. The encoded protein is CAWRGELSYTF.

Details on this clone: Different DNA sequences within this sample yield the same CDR3. The V call is TRBV19, the J call TRBJ2-6; D is uncertain. Germline values: CDR1 LNHDA, CDR2 SQIVND (reference sequence). This CDR3 contains 15 residues. V was pared by 5 bases and J by 0 bases, with 8 bases between. CDR3 region: CASSGESSGANVLTF. CDR3 coding DNA: TGTGCCAGTAGTGGGGAAAGCTCTGGGGCCAACGTCCTGACTTTC.

The V gene is TRBV10-3, the J gene TRBJ2-4; D unclear. V lost 3 bases and J lost 0, with 3 bases in between. Germline CDR1 is ENHRY and CDR2 is SYGVKD. There are 13 residues in the CDR3. The CDR3 sequence: CAISDIAKNIQYF. Written as DNA, the CDR3 is TGTGCCATCAGTGATATAGCCAAAAACATTCAGTACTTC.

The chain combines TRBV2 with TRBJ2-1; no clear D gene. The CDR3 is 11 amino acids. Per the germline V gene, CDR1 is SNHLY and CDR2 is FYNNEI. V lost 5 bases to trimming and J lost 10 bases, with 9 bases between them. The CDR3 nucleotides are TGTGCCAGCAGTTGGCAAAACGAGCAGTTCTTC. Translating gives CASSWQNEQFF.

Turning to this clone: The sample has other DNA sequences that encode this CDR3 too. This chain links TRBV18 with TRBJ2-3, with 13 positions matching TRBD2. The germline V gene has CDR1 KGHSH and CDR2 LQKENI. The CDR3 has 15 residues. V dropped 3 bases and J dropped 6; count of bases not matched to a gene: 3. This chain's CDR3 is CASSPGLAGADTQYF. The CDR3 region has the DNA TGTGCCAGCTCACCCGGACTAGCGGGAGCTGATACGCAGTATTTT.

Worth noting for this clone: Other DNA sequences in the same sample also yield this CDR3. The V and J genes are TRBV7-6 and TRBJ2-3; a weak D match, TRBD1 (5 bases). The CDR3 has 12 amino acids. Germline V gene sequence: CDR1 SGHVS, CDR2 FNYEAQ. V lost 5 bases to trimming and J lost 3 bases, with 6 bases between them. The CDR3 DNA follows: TGTGCCAGCAGCCCAGGGACAGATACGCAGTATTTT. Residues: CASSPGTDTQYF.

The V call is TRBV2, the J call TRBJ1-2; perhaps TRBD1 as D (5 bases). The length of the CDR3 is 15 residues. Germline CDR1 is SNHLY and CDR2 is FYNNEI. V lost 5 bases and J 5 bases, leaving 18 bases between the germline ends. CDR3 sequence reads: CASSPQNGAGYGYTF. The CDR3 bases are TGTGCCAGCAGTCCCCAAAATGGGGCGGGGTATGGCTACACCTTC.

The J gene is TRBJ2-1, the V gene TRBV2; no firm D call. The germline V gene encodes CDR1 SNHLY and CDR2 FYNNEI. With 5 bases removed from V and 7 bases from J, the gap between germline ends came to 6 bases. The CDR3 is made up of 11 amino acids. The CDR3 sequence is CASSLENEQFF. The CDR3 DNA reads as TGTGCCAGCAGTCTGGAAAATGAGCAGTTCTTC.

This clone was seen many times. This chain uses TRBV7-2 with TRBJ1-5; tentatively, D is TRBD1 (6 bases). Trimming took off 1 base at V and 4 bases at J, with 11 bases between the two ends. The CDR3 spans 15 residues. Germline values: CDR1 SGHTA, CDR2 FQGNSA. The CDR3 protein is CASSLGRGRNQPQHF. CDR3 bases: TGTGCCAGCAGCTTAGGTCGGGGGCGGAATCAGCCCCAGCATTTT. Full variable domain (remainder filled in from reference TRBV7-2 and TRBJ1-5): GAGVSQSPSNKVTEKGKDVELRCDPISGHTALYWYRQSLGQGLEFLIYFQGNSAPDKSGLPSDRFSAERTGGSVSTLTIQRTQQEDSAVYLCASSLGRGRNQPQHFGDGTRLSIL.

This clone turned up a few times. The chain carries TRBV25-1 and TRBJ1-2, with 7 bases matching TRBD1. The CDR3 extends over 15 amino acids. The junction had 7 bases not matched to a gene; V was cut back by 2 bases and J by 4 bases. The germline gives CDR1 MGHDK, CDR2 SYGVNS. CDR3 protein: CASSEETGKGYGYTF. The CDR3 DNA reads TGTGCCAGCAGTGAAGAGACAGGGAAGGGCTATGGCTACACCTTC.

V usage is TRBV28 and J usage is TRBJ1-2; unclear D gene. The CDR3 runs 12 residues. Germline V gene data show CDR1 as MDHEN and CDR2 as SYDVKM. Trimming removed 4 bases from V and 8 bases from J, with 11 bases in between. The CDR3 here is CASSSSRVGYTF. CDR3 in DNA: TGTGCCAGCAGTTCCAGCCGGGTGGGCTACACCTTC.

V is TRBV9 and J is TRBJ2-1, with D possibly TRBD1 on 5 matching bases. The CDR3 consists of 15 residues. The V end was cut by 0 bases, the J end by 2 bases, with 9 bases between. Germline-derived CDR1 and CDR2 are SGDLS and YYNGEE. In DNA, the CDR3 is TGTGCCAGCAGCGTAGAGGGGCACGCCTACAATGAGCAGTTCTTC. Its protein product is CASSVEGHAYNEQFF.

The chain links TRBV5-1 to TRBJ2-1; 7 bases agree with TRBD1. This CDR3 has 14 amino acids. The V segment lost 4 bases and the J segment 8 bases; nucleotides outside the gene matches: 9. The germline V gene has CDR1 SGHRS and CDR2 YFSETQ. This CDR3 is CASSALRGMDEQFF. The CDR3, as DNA: TGCGCCAGCAGCGCTCTCAGGGGGATGGATGAGCAGTTCTTC.

The gene calls are TRBV11-2 and TRBJ2-1, with D possibly being TRBD2 (5 bases). This CDR3 spans 13 amino acids. Trimming took off 5 bases at V and 7 bases at J, with 12 bases between the two ends. Per germline, CDR1 SGHAT and CDR2 FQNNGV. The CDR3 reads CASSPPLANEQFF. The CDR3 DNA reads TGTGCCAGCAGCCCTCCCCTAGCAAATGAGCAGTTCTTC.

The chain combines TRBV10-3 with TRBJ1-2; D is unclear. Germline V lookup: CDR1 ENHRY, CDR2 SYGVKD. This CDR3 region has 15 residues. The V gene lost 5 bases and the J gene lost 0 bases, with 13 bases spanning the gap. The CDR3 region has the DNA TGTGCCATCAGTTTCGGCCTAGCTTCTAACTATGGCTACACCTTC. This encodes CAISFGLASNYGYTF.

The chain combines TRBV28 with TRBJ1-2, with a possible D match to TRBD1 (6 bases). From germline, CDR1 is MDHEN and CDR2 SYDVKM. The CDR3 has 11 residues. Trimming left V 10 bases short and J 2 bases short, with 8 bases between. The CDR3: CANQGNYGYTF. For the CDR3, the DNA is TGTGCCAACCAGGGGAACTATGGCTACACCTTC.

This clone was picked up one time. The genes are TRBV7-9 and TRBJ1-2; the D is unclear. With 7 bases removed from V and 4 bases from J, the gap between germline ends came to 10 bases. CDR1 and CDR2 from the germline V gene are SEHNR and FQNEAQ (reference sequence). The CDR3 sequence is 12 residues long. CDR3 sequence (DNA): TGTGCCAGCACCGCCGCTAGCTATGGCTACACCTTC. This translates into CASTAASYGYTF. Full variable domain (outside the CDR3, taken from reference TRBV7-9 and TRBJ1-2): DTGVSQNPRHKITKRGQNVTFRCDPISEHNRLYWYRQTLGQGPEFLTYFQNEAQLEKSRLLSDRFSAERPKGSFSTLEIQRTEQGDSAMYLCASTAASYGYTFGSGTRLTVV.

The chain has TRBV7-9 and TRBJ1-3; D may be TRBD1 (5 bases). V lost 1 base and J lost 2, with 6 bases in between. The CDR3 has 14 residues. CDR1 SEHNR and CDR2 FQNEAQ come from the germline V gene (reference sequence). The CDR3 region has the DNA TGTGCCAGCAGCTTAGGGGGCGCTGGAAACACCATATATTTT. Its translation is CASSLGGAGNTIYF.

V usage is TRBV10-3 and J usage is TRBJ1-5; D remains ambiguous. The CDR3 runs to 17 residues. Germline V lookup: CDR1 ENHRY, CDR2 SYGVKD. V lost 6 bases, J lost 1 base, and 19 bases lay in between. CDR3 in amino acids: CAISQTIFSGSNQPQHF. In nucleotides, the CDR3 is TGTGCCATCAGCCAGACAATATTCTCGGGGAGCAATCAGCCCCAGCATTTT.

This chain joins TRBV6-5 and TRBJ2-7, with D possibly matching TRBD1 (6 bases). There are 14 residues in the CDR3. Germline values: CDR1 MNHEY, CDR2 SVGAGI. With 5 bases removed from V and 1 base from J, the gap between germline ends came to 12 bases. The CDR3 loop is CASSRSTGSYEQYF. CDR3 DNA: TGTGCCAGCAGTCGATCCACAGGGTCCTACGAGCAGTACTTC.